This T cell receptor (beta chain) is drawn from a study of cytomegalovirus exposure and HLA in healthy donors. The study's findings and limits: CMV antigen specificity was confirmed in vitro for a few CMV-associated chains.

Both 60 Vbeta primers and 13 Jbeta primers went into the PCR. Generated by immunoSEQ multiplex PCR, the TCRdb table keeps only in-frame clones and is missing some. The sample has some 130,000 clones, 79% seen once. V lost 5 bases, J lost 5 bases, and 9 bases lay in between. The CDR3 loop spans 11 amino acids. Germline lookup yields CDR1 DFQATT and CDR2 SNEGSKA (reference sequence). Notes on this clone: Antigen: not known.

Sequencing input: PBMCs. V is TRBV20-1 and J is TRBJ2-5; D is unclear. The clonotype originates from a man between 35 and 55 years old in good health and CMV-seropositive. The CDR3 loop is CSALWAETQYF. As DNA, the CDR3 is TGCAGTGCTTTGTGGGCGGAGACCCAGTACTTC.